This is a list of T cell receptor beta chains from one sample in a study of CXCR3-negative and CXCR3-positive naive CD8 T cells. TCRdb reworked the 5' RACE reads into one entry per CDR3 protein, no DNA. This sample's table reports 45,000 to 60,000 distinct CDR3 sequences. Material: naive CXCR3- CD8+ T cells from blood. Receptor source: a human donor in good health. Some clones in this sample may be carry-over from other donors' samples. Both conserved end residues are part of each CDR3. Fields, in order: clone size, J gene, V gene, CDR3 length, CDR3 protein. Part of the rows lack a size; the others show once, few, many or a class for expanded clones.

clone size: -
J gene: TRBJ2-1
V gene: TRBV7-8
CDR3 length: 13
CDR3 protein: CASSPRTGDEQFF

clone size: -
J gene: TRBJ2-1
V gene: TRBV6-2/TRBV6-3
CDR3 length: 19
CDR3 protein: CASSYSILPRTSGGPAEFF

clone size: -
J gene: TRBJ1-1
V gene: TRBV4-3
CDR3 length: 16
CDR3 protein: CASSQDSQFLGTEAFF

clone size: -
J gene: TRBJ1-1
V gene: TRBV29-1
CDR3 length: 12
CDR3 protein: CSDTAGNTEAFF

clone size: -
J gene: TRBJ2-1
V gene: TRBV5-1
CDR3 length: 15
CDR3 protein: CASSWKRGGPNEQFF

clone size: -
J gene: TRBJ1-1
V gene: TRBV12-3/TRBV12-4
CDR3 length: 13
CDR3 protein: CASSRTGGPEAFF

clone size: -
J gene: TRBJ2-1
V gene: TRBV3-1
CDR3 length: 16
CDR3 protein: CASSGTGGSSYNEQFF

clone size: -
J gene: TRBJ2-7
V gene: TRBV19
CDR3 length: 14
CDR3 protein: CASSSPGGNDEQYF

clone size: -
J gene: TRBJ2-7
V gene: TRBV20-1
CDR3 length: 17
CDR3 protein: CSATVGIAGGTLYEQYF

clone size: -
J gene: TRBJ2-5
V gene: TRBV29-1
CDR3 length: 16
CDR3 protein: CSVDAPPKRSQETQYF

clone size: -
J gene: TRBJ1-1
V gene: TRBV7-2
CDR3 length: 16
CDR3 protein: CASSHPSPDRGDEAFF

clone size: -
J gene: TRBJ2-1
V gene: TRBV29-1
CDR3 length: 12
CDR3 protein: CSVEDQSPEQFF

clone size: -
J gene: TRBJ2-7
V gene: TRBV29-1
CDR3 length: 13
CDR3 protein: CSVEDGDAYEQYF

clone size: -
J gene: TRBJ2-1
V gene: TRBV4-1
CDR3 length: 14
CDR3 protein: CASSQDLGYNEQFF

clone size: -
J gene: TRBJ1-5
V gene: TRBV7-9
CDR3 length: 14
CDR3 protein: CASSARDSNQPQHF

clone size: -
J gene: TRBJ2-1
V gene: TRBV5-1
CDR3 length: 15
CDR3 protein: CASSQDTTPYNEQFF

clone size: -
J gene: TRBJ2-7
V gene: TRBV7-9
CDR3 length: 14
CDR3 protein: CASSPPSWTYEQYF

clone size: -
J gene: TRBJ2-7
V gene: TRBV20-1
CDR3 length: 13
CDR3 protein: CSATGTSFYEQYF

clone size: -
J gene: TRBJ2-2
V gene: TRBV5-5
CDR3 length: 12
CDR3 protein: CASLGELGELFF

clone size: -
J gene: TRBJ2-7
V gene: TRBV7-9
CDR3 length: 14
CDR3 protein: CASSLVDRAYEQYF

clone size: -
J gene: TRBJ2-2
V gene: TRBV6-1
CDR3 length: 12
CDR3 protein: CASIGVTGELFF

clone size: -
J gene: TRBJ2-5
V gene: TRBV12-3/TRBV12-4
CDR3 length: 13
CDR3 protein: CASSVDKQETQYF

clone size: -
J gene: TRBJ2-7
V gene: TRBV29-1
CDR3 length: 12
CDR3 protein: CSVLDGAAEQYF

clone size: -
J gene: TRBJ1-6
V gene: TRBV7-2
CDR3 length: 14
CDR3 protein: CASSLAAVNSPLHF

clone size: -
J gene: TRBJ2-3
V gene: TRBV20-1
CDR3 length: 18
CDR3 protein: CSASPLGEGPFRVDTQYF

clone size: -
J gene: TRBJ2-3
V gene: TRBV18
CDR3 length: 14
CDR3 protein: CASSPPMGTDTQYF

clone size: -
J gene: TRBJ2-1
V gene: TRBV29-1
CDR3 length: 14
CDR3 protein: CSVELAGGYNEQFF

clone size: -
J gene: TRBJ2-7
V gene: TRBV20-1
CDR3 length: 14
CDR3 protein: CSARGDWGPYEQYF

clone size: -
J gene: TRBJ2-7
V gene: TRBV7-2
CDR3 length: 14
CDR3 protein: CASSPGGGSYEQYF

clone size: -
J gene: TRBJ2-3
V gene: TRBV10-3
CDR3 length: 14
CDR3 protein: CAVRTSGDTDTQYF

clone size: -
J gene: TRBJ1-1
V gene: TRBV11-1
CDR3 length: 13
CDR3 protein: CASSLMRYTEAFF

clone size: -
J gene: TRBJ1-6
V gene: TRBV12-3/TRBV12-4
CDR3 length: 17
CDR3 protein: CASTSDSQVSYNSPLHF

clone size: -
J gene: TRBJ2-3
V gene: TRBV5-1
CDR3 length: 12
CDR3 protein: CASSSTVDTQYF

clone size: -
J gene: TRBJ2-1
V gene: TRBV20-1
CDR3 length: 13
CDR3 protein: CSARTDRDNEQFF

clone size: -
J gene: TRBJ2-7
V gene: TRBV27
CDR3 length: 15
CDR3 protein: CASSYGQGTNYEQYF

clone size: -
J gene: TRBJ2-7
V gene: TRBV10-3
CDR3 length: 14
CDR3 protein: CAISDEDTTYEQYF

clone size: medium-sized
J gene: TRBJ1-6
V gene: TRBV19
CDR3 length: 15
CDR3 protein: CASSIAPGTNSPLHF

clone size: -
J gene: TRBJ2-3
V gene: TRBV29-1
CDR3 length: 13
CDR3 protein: CSVSGTNFVTQYF

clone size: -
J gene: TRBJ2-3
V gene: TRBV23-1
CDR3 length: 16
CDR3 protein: CASSSRLAGSTDTQYF

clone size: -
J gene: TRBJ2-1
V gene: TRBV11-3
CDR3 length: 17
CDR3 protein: CASSLYSGGSSYNEEFF

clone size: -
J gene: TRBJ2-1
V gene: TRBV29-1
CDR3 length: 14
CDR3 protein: CSVEGAGLDNEQFF

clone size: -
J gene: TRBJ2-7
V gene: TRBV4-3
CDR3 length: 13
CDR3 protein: CASSQDTAYEQYF

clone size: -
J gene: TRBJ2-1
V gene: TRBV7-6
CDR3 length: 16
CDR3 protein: CASLRGRGDSYNEQFF

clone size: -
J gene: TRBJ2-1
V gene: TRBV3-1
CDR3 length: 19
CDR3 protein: CASSQVGTRKGSRYNEQFF

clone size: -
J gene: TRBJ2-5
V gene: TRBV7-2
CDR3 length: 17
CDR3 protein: CASSLRGPMALQETQYF

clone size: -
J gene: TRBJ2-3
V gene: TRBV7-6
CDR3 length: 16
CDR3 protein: CASSLAGGGGTDTQYF

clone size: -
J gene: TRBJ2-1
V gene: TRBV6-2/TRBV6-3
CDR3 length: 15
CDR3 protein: CASSYDRDFYNEQFF

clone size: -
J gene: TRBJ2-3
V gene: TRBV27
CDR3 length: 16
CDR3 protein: CASSAGTSGSTDTQYF

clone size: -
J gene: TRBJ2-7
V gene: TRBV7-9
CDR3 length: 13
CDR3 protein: CASSPGTVPEQYF

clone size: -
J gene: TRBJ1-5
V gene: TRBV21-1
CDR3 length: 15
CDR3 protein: CASSKTGTGNQPQHF

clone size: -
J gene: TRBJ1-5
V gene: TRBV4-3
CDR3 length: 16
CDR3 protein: CASSQDRGFSNQPQHF

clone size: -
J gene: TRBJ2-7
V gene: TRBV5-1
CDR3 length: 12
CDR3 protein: CASSGNRDEQYF

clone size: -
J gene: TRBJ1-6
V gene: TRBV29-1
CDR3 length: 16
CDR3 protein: CSAAGAEGEPNSPLHF

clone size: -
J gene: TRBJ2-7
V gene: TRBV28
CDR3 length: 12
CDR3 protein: CASRPLAYEQYF

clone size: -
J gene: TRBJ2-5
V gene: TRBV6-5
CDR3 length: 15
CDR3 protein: CASSQLAGSGETQYF

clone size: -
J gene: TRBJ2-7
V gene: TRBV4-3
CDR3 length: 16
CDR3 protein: CASSQGTGTVDYEQYF

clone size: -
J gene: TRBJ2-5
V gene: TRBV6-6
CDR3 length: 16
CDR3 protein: CASSSLGWGTQETQYF